The source of this T cell receptor beta chain is a study of molecular identifiers for immune sequencing clone quantification. Study at large: Four of five splits of RNA from about 20,000 or 100,000 naive CD8 cells were sequenced in replicates.

This clonotype was seen ten or more times. The length of the CDR3 is 15 residues. Germline V CDR1 and CDR2: MNHEY, SMNVEV (reference sequence). The J segment lost 4 bases and the V segment lost 6 bases, leaving 8 bases of the junction unmatched. Bulk TCR libraries used previously described methods and listed TCR primers. TCRdb reprocessed the PCR reads via MiXCR and lists one record per CDR3 protein. The repertoire holds under 800,000 distinct CDR3 sequences, with approximately 24% as singletons. Libraries of naive CD8 cells were prepared from about 20,000 to 1,000,000 sorted cells using 10%, 30% or 50% RNA. CD8+CD4-CCR7+CD45RA+ cells were sorted as naive CD8 T cells.

The sequence derives from a human donor in good health. Some libraries in this study had Jurkat cell RNA spiked in. V is TRBV27 and J is TRBJ2-3, with 9 positions matching TRBD2. Sequencing used naive CD8+ T cells from blood, with Jurkat cell RNA spiked in. Noted subset: FACS-sorted CD8+CD4-CCR7+CD45RA+ naive T cells. CDR3 DNA sequence: TGTGCCAGCAGGGGTAGCGGGAGTCGCTCAGATACGCAGTATTTT. Its protein product is CASRGSGSRSDTQYF.